This entry lists 28 T cell receptor beta chains sequenced from one sample in a study of blood T cell repertoires in COVID-19. Sequencing was performed with immunoSEQ multiplex PCR; in TCRdb, only in-frame clones are kept and a portion is missing. The sample records tens of thousands of clones, about 91% being singletons. The sample consisted of peripheral blood. The receptors shown here come from a human donor in a cohort sampled during active COVID-19.

The rearrangement links TRBV20-1 to TRBJ1-1, with 10 positions matching TRBD1. CDR3 length: 14 amino acids. Germline trimming cut 3 bases from V and 7 bases from J; bases unmatched to any gene: 8. Germline V lookup: CDR1 DFQATT, CDR2 SNEGSKA (reference sequence). The CDR3 sequence is CSASQDRGPGEAFF. CDR3 bases: TGCAGTGCTAGTCAAGACAGGGGGCCCGGTGAAGCTTTCTTT.

The genes are TRBV9 and TRBJ1-2, with 9 positions matching TRBD1. The V gene's germline CDR1 is SGDLS and CDR2 YYNGEE. The CDR3 extends over 14 amino acids. J gave up 3 bases and V 0 bases, and 0 bases lay outside the gene matches. This CDR3 is CASSVGTGDYGYTF. The CDR3 bases are TGTGCCAGCAGCGTAGGGACAGGGGACTATGGCTACACCTTC.

The genes are TRBV6-6 and TRBJ2-7; TRBD2 is a possible D gene (6 bases). This CDR3 region has 13 residues. Germline-derived CDR1 and CDR2 are MNHNY and SVGAGI (reference sequence). The V and J ends lost 2 bases and 5 bases respectively, with 10 bases between them. The CDR3 DNA reads as TGTGCCAGCAGTTACGATCGGGGGAACGAGCAGTACTTC. Translation gives CASSYDRGNEQYF.

The chain links TRBV5-4 to TRBJ2-2; D not resolved. CDR3 length: 12 residues. Germline V gives CDR1 SGHNT, CDR2 YYREEE (reference sequence). The V end was cut by 2 bases, the J end by 7 bases, with 6 bases between. CDR3 loop: CASSFRGGELFF. The CDR3 region has the DNA TGTGCCAGCAGCTTCCGCGGCGGGGAGCTGTTTTTT.

J is TRBJ2-5 and V is TRBV6-5, with TRBD1 matching 8 bases. Per the germline V gene, CDR1 is MNHEY and CDR2 is SVGAGI. Trimming cost V 7 bases and J 5 bases; bases outside gene matches: 9. The CDR3 is made up of 14 amino acids. CDR3 sequence reads: CASTPGQDAETQYF. The CDR3 nucleotides read TGTGCCAGCACGCCGGGACAGGACGCTGAGACCCAGTACTTC.

The chain joins TRBV5-4 to TRBJ2-2; 9 bases agree with TRBD1. With V trimmed by 1 base and J by 5 bases, 3 bases remained unmatched. Looked up from germline, CDR1 is SGHNT and CDR2 is YYREEE (reference sequence). The CDR3 totals 15 residues. The CDR3 loop reads CASSLSGQGTGELFF. CDR3 coding DNA: TGTGCCAGCAGCTTGTCGGGACAGGGAACCGGGGAGCTGTTTTTT.

This chain joins TRBV11-2 and TRBJ2-2; D is perhaps TRBD2 (7 bases). The germline V gene encodes CDR1 SGHAT and CDR2 FQNNGV. The CDR3 runs to 15 residues. The V and J ends lost 2 bases and 5 bases respectively, with 12 bases between them. DNA of the CDR3: TGTGCCAGCAGCTTAATGGGAGGGGGGACCGGGGAGCTGTTTTTT. Its translation is CASSLMGGGTGELFF. Combining the CDR3 with reference TRBV11-2 and TRBJ2-2 gives the whole variable domain EAGVAQSPRYKIIEKRQSVAFWCNPISGHATLYWYQQILGQGPKLLIQFQNNGVVDDSQLPKDRFSAERLKGVDSTLKIQPAKLEDSAVYLCASSLMGGGTGELFFGEGSRLTVL.

The V call is TRBV2, the J call TRBJ2-7; 8 bases agree with TRBD1. Germline assignment: CDR1 SNHLY and CDR2 FYNNEI. This CDR3 comprises 13 residues. V shed 7 bases, J shed 5 bases, and the junction held 7 bases outside the gene matches. The CDR3 DNA follows: TGTGCCAGCACCCGACAGGGGAGTAACGAGCAGTACTTC. It specifies CASTRQGSNEQYF.

The J gene is TRBJ2-2, the V gene TRBV5-1; 15 bases map to TRBD2. The CDR3 covers 18 residues. V gave up 4 bases and J gave up 5 bases; unmatched junction bases: 9. Germline V gene data show CDR1 as SGHRS and CDR2 as YFSETQ. The CDR3, as DNA: TGCGCCAGCAGCCCCGGGACTAGCGGGGGGCCGAGGACCGGGGAGCTGTTTTTT. Translated, it gives CASSPGTSGGPRTGELFF.

This clone showed up just a few times. The V gene is TRBV5-1, the J gene TRBJ1-3; no firm D call. V dropped 0 bases and J dropped 0 bases, with 13 bases sitting between them. This CDR3 contains 17 residues. Germline V CDR1 and CDR2: SGHRS, YFSETQ. The CDR3 DNA sequence: TGCGCCAGCAGCTTGGCCCCGGTTGCCCTCTCTGGAAACACCATATATTTT. Translation gives CASSLAPVALSGNTIYF.

The genes are TRBV21-1 and TRBJ2-2; the table's TRBD1 call for D was not verified on the DNA. TRBV21-1 is termed a pseudogene. This CDR3 region has 14 residues. Here the CDR3 DNA reads TGTGCCATACTTCGACAGGGAGCCACCGGGGAGCTGTTTTTT. This codes for CAILRQGATGELFF.

The chain recombines TRBV5-1 with TRBJ2-2; a weak D match, TRBD1 (5 bases). V lost 7 bases and J lost 0, with 10 bases in between. The CDR3 is made up of 14 amino acids. CDR1 is SGHRS, CDR2 YFSETQ, per germline. For the CDR3, the DNA is TGCGCCAGCCGCTCAGGGCCGAACACCGGGGAGCTGTTTTTT. Protein sequence: CASRSGPNTGELFF.

The chain uses TRBV6-5 and TRBJ1-1, with TRBD1 identical over 7 bases. J was trimmed by 8 bases and V by 5 bases; bases with no gene match: 2. This CDR3 region has 11 residues. Germline values: CDR1 MNHEY, CDR2 SVGAGI. The CDR3 spells CASSTDREAFF. The CDR3 bases are TGTGCCAGCAGTACGGACAGGGAAGCTTTCTTT.

This clone was counted a few times. The chain is built from TRBV4-1 and TRBJ2-1; TRBD1 matches at 11 bases. CDR1 is MGHRA, CDR2 YSYEKL, per germline. V gave up 4 bases and J gave up 9 bases; unmatched junction bases: 8. CDR3 length: 15 residues. The CDR3 protein is CASSPSGTGGGEQFF. In DNA, the CDR3 is TGCGCCAGCAGCCCCTCAGGGACAGGGGGGGGTGAGCAGTTCTTC.

The J gene is TRBJ2-7, the V gene TRBV6-5; a possible D gene is TRBD2 (6 bases). V was clipped by 6 bases and J by 6 bases, with 18 bases between them. The germline V gene encodes CDR1 MNHEY and CDR2 SVGAGI. CDR3 size: 14 residues. In DNA, the CDR3 is TGTGCCAGCAGCTTAGCGGCTCGGGGGTTCGAGCAGTACTTC. As protein: CASSLAARGFEQYF.

This chain uses TRBV6-1 with TRBJ2-7; 8 nucleotides align to TRBD2. The CDR3 is 15 amino acids. CDR1 is MNHNS, CDR2 SASEGT, per germline. The J segment lost 5 bases and the V segment lost 2 bases, leaving 8 bases of the junction unmatched. DNA of the CDR3: TGTGCCAGCAGTGAACGGGAGGGGGTGAGGCACGAGCAGTACTTC. Its protein is CASSEREGVRHEQYF.

The chain is built from TRBV3-1 (or the pseudogene TRBV3-2) and TRBJ2-7; tentatively, D is TRBD1 (5 bases). Per the germline V gene, CDR1 is LGHDT and CDR2 is YNNKEL (reference sequence). The CDR3 consists of 14 residues. Trimming stripped 3 bases from V and 2 bases from J, with 11 bases between. The CDR3 sequence is CASSQDNPPYEQYF. The CDR3 region has the DNA TGTGCCAGCAGCCAGGACAATCCCCCCTACGAGCAGTACTTC.

This chain connects TRBV24-1 to TRBJ2-3; D is undetermined. The ends were cut back, 3 bases at V and 6 bases at J, with 9 bases in the middle. The CDR3 runs 13 residues. Germline V gene lookup returns CDR1 KGHDR and CDR2 SFDVKD. CDR3 loop: CATSDSPLDTQYF. DNA of the CDR3: TGTGCCACCAGTGATAGCCCTTTGGATACGCAGTATTTT.

This clone came up a few times. The chain is built from TRBV19 and TRBJ1-5, with D unclear. CDR3 size: 15 residues. Germline lookup yields CDR1 LNHDA and CDR2 SQIVND (reference sequence). Between the trimmed V and J ends, which lost 3 bases and 2 bases, there was a span of 11 bases. CDR3 in amino acids: CASSILTAGNQPQHF. As DNA, the CDR3 is TGTGCCAGTAGTATTTTGACGGCGGGCAATCAGCCCCAGCATTTT.

The chain employs TRBV14 and TRBJ1-3; D call uncertain. Germline V CDR1 and CDR2: SGHDN, FVKESK. This CDR3 contains 15 residues. V was shortened by 0 bases and J by 4 bases, with 10 bases between the two germline ends. The DNA of the CDR3 is TGTGCCAGCAGCCAAGATCTACCCGGGGGAAACACCATATATTTT. Its translation is CASSQDLPGGNTIYF.

The chain carries TRBV7-8 and TRBJ2-7, with D hard to call. The CDR3 length is 13 residues. V was shortened by 4 bases and J by 3 bases, with 10 bases between the two germline ends. CDR1 is SGHVS and CDR2 is FQNEAQ in the germline V gene. The CDR3 reads CASSSPGFYEQYF. For the CDR3, the DNA is TGTGCCAGCAGCTCTCCGGGTTTCTACGAGCAGTACTTC.

V usage is TRBV3-1 (or the pseudogene TRBV3-2) and J usage is TRBJ1-3, with 10 bases aligning to TRBD1. With V trimmed by 1 base and J by 4 bases, 1 base remained unmatched. This CDR3 is built from 15 residues. Per the germline V gene, CDR1 is LGHDT and CDR2 is YNNKEL (reference sequence). The CDR3 loop is CASSQATGGGNTIYF. The CDR3, as DNA: TGTGCCAGCAGCCAAGCGACAGGGGGCGGAAACACCATATATTTT.

The J gene is TRBJ2-2, the V gene TRBV7-3; D gene ambiguous. The CDR3 contains 14 residues. Germline V CDR1 and CDR2: SGHTA, FQGTGA. Deletions cut 5 bases from V and 5 bases from J, with 12 bases between. The CDR3 nucleotides read TGTGCCAGCAGCCCCCTAGGTGAAACCGGGGAGCTGTTTTTT. This gives the protein CASSPLGETGELFF.

This clone was seen just once. The chain joins TRBV2 to TRBJ2-7, with 9 positions matching TRBD1. V lost 5 bases to trimming and J lost 5 bases; unmatched junction nucleotides: 7. The CDR3 is made up of 14 amino acids. Germline V gene sequence: CDR1 SNHLY, CDR2 FYNNEI. CDR3 DNA: TGTGCCAGCAGTCAGGGACAGGGCAAGAACGAGCAGTACTTC. This encodes CASSQGQGKNEQYF.

In this sample, this clone turned up once. This chain joins TRBV10-2 and TRBJ1-6; D might be TRBD1 (6 bases). This CDR3 is built from 13 residues. CDR1 and CDR2 (germline): WSHSY, SAAADI. The V end lost 8 bases, the J end lost 15 bases, and 20 bases lay between the germline ends. The CDR3 nucleotides read TGCGCCAGCTCCGTGGGGGCTCAGGGTGTCCTCCACTTT. Translating gives CASSVGAQGVLHF.

The chain uses TRBV11-2 and TRBJ1-2; no clear D gene. This CDR3 is built from 15 residues. CDR1 SGHAT and CDR2 FQNNGV come from the germline V gene. Trimming shortened V by 1 base and J by 4 bases, and 13 bases separated the two germline ends. As DNA, the CDR3 is TGTGCCAGCAGCTTAGGATTCGGGGTGGGCTATGGCTACACCTTC. Protein sequence: CASSLGFGVGYGYTF.

This rearrangement joins TRBV6-6 to TRBJ1-1; the D gene is possibly TRBD1 (5 bases). V dropped 2 bases and J dropped 10 bases, with 14 bases sitting between them. The CDR3 is 13 residues long. The V gene's germline CDR1 is MNHNY and CDR2 SVGAGI (reference sequence). The CDR3 reads CASSYDRPGGAFF. The CDR3 DNA follows: TGTGCCAGCAGTTACGATCGCCCGGGGGGAGCTTTCTTT.

This sequence joins TRBV6-4 and TRBJ1-6; 7 nucleotides align to TRBD1. The V segment lost 5 bases and the J segment 7 bases; nucleotides outside the gene matches: 5. Germline V CDR1 and CDR2: MRHNA, SNTAGT. The CDR3 length is 14 residues. This CDR3 is CASSHRDRNSPLHF. CDR3 nucleotide sequence: TGTGCCAGCAGTCACCGGGACAGAAATTCACCCCTCCACTTT.